The source of this T cell receptor (beta chain) is a study of OX40 agonist ivuxolimab in advanced cancers. Sequencing used immunoSEQ multiplex PCR; TCRdb keeps in-frame clones, though not all of them. The sample lists about 82,000 clones, 85% to 90% occurring once. With baseline, cycle 4 day 1, and cycle 7 day 1 as timepoints, blood was sampled. The clonotype was recovered from an adult with an advanced solid tumor such as melanoma, head and neck, liver or kidney cancer. Sequenced material: CD4+ or CD8+ T cells sorted from blood, taken in a trial of the OX40 agonist ivuxolimab.

The DNA for the CDR3 is TGTGCCAGCAGTGAAGGGGACAGGGGGGCCTACAATGAGCAGTTCTTC. Encoded protein: CASSEGDRGAYNEQFF. The rearrangement links TRBV6-1 to TRBJ2-1, with 11 bases identical to TRBD1. The CDR3 length is 16 residues. Germline V gene lookup returns CDR1 MNHNS and CDR2 SASEGT. J lost 2 bases, V lost 1 base, and 1 base had no gene match.